The present T cell receptor (beta chain) was sequenced within a study of blood T cell repertoires in COVID-19. Background on the study: COVID-19 samples from acute and convalescent phases originated in the United States, Italy and Spain.

Per the authors' pipeline: Scientists estimated how many nucleated cells there were by amplifying reference gene primers. Sequenced by immunoSEQ multiplex PCR; TCRdb stores in-frame clones only, minus some. Clonal size and the V and J genes are those of that table, whereas D and trimming came from the DNA. The repertoire holds over 200,000 clones, with roughly nine tenths as singletons. Participants were placed into cohorts based on the clinical history they reported. With 8 bases removed from V and 5 bases from J, the gap between germline ends came to 21 bases. Germline CDR1 and CDR2: MDHEN and SYDVKM. The CDR3 is 15 amino acids.

The source material was PBMCs or T cells enriched from blood (not recorded which). The clonotype originates from a woman aged 45-60 years in a cohort exposed to, infected with or recovered from COVID-19 (not recorded which). The rearrangement joins TRBV28 to TRBJ2-5; a possible D gene is TRBD2 (6 bases). The CDR3 loop reads CASGGGEWTVETQYF. The CDR3 nucleotides are TGTGCCAGCGGGGGAGGAGAATGGACGGTGGAGACCCAGTACTTC.